One and the same sample provided the 31 T cell receptor beta chains below, sequenced in a study of T cells in Graves' hyperthyroidism and ophthalmopathy. TCR beta CDR3 regions were amplified from RNA. First-round RT-PCR targeting the TCR CDR3 was performed with the HTBI primer set. TCRdb fed the multiplex PCR reads into MiXCR, producing one record per CDR3 protein. Counted here are some 600,000 distinct CDR3 sequences, roughly 13% occurring once; the ten biggest clones make up less than 6%. The sequenced material came from blood. The origin of the receptors is a woman aged 25 to 39 with Graves' hyperthyroidism that later progressed to Graves' ophthalmopathy.

In its sample, this clonotype was seen many times. The chain carries TRBV5-1 and TRBJ1-3; D is uncertain. Trimming cost V 5 bases and J 0 bases, with 12 bases left between them. The CDR3 is 15 amino acids. Germline CDR1 SGHRS, CDR2 YFSETQ. Written as DNA, the CDR3 is TGCGCCAGCAGGCTCGAGACCTCCTCTGGAAACACCATATATTTT. Protein product: CASRLETSSGNTIYF.

The V and J genes are TRBV11-3 and TRBJ2-7; D unresolved. The CDR3 consists of 15 residues. Trimming stripped 4 bases from V and 7 bases from J, with 20 bases between. Germline values: CDR1 SGHNT, CDR2 YENEEA. The CDR3 loop is CASSYQAQLGLEQYF. In DNA, the CDR3 is TGTGCCAGCAGCTATCAGGCGCAGCTCGGGTTGGAGCAGTACTTC. Together with reference TRBV11-3 and TRBJ2-7, the CDR3 gives the full variable domain: EAGVVQSPRYKIIEKKQPVAFWCNPISGHNTLYWYLQNLGQGPELLIRYENEEAVDDSQLPKDRFSAERLKGVDSTLKIQPAELGDSAVYLCASSYQAQLGLEQYFGPGTRLTVT.

This clonotype appeared many times. The rearrangement joins TRBV28 to TRBJ2-5; 8 bases are a match to TRBD2. The CDR3 loop spans 16 amino acids. V shed 3 bases and J 3 bases; nucleotides not matched to a gene: 9. The germline gives CDR1 MDHEN, CDR2 SYDVKM. CDR3 sequence (DNA): TGTGCCAGCAGTTTGTACTCCGGGAGGGCCGAAGAGACCCAGTACTTC. Amino acids: CASSLYSGRAEETQYF.

This clonotype was recorded at least ten times. The gene calls are TRBV5-6 and TRBJ1-5, with TRBD1 as a possible D gene (6 bases). Germline-derived CDR1 and CDR2 are SGHDT and YYEEEE. The CDR3 is 16 residues long. The V and J ends lost 3 bases and 10 bases respectively, with 23 bases between them. DNA of the CDR3: TGTGCCAGCAGCTCCCGGGTGCAGGGGATTATCGAACCCCAGCATTTT. Its protein is CASSSRVQGIIEPQHF.

The chain employs TRBV2 and TRBJ2-4; 15 nucleotides align to TRBD2. Trimming at V came to 7 bases and at J to 2 bases, leaving 9 bases not matched to a gene. CDR1 is SNHLY and CDR2 is FYNNEI in the germline V gene. The CDR3 length is 18 residues. The CDR3 sequence: CASNPLGLAGGTKNIQYF. The CDR3, as DNA: TGTGCCAGCAACCCTTTGGGACTAGCGGGAGGAACCAAAAACATTCAGTACTTC.

The V and J genes are TRBV19 and TRBJ2-5; 11 bases align to TRBD2. Germline V gene data show CDR1 as LNHDA and CDR2 as SQIVND (reference sequence). After removal of 8 bases from V and 5 bases from J, the junction contained 10 bases not matched to a gene. This CDR3 contains 15 residues. CDR3 in amino acids: CASGPLAGVMETQYF. CDR3 nucleotide sequence: TGTGCCAGTGGCCCACTAGCGGGGGTGATGGAGACCCAGTACTTC.

This clonotype showed up many times. This chain uses TRBV19 with TRBJ1-1; a possible D gene is TRBD1 (6 bases). Between the trimmed V and J ends, which lost 11 bases and 2 bases, there was a span of 15 bases. The CDR3 covers 13 residues. In germline, CDR1 is LNHDA, CDR2 SQIVND (reference sequence). The CDR3 sequence is CASQDSLNTEAFF. CDR3 DNA: TGTGCCTCCCAGGACAGCCTAAACACTGAAGCTTTCTTT.

This clonotype was detected ten times or more. The rearrangement joins TRBV15 to TRBJ2-3; D may be TRBD1 (5 bases). V lost 0 bases and J 4 bases, leaving 5 bases between the germline ends. This CDR3 is built from 13 residues. The germline CDR1 and CDR2 sequences are LNHNV and YYDKDF (reference sequence). CDR3 region: CATSRDRADTQYF. The DNA of the CDR3 is TGTGCCACCAGCAGAGACAGGGCAGATACGCAGTATTTT.

Ten or more counts support this clonotype. The chain uses TRBV3-1 and TRBJ2-1; TRBD2 agrees at 11 bases. Germline CDR1 is LGHDT and CDR2 is YNNKEL (reference sequence). J lost 9 bases, V lost 6 bases, and 7 bases had no gene match. This CDR3 has 14 amino acids. The DNA of the CDR3 is TGTGCCAGCAGGAGAGGGACTAGCGGACCTGAGCAGTTCTTC. Protein product: CASRRGTSGPEQFF.

This clonotype was picked up a small number of times. The chain has TRBV27 and TRBJ1-1; 9 bases align to TRBD1. After removal of 4 bases from V and 3 bases from J, the junction contained 6 bases not matched to a gene. This CDR3 has 15 amino acids. The V gene's germline CDR1 is MNHEY and CDR2 SMNVEV (reference sequence). CDR3 nucleotide sequence: TGTGCCAGCAGTTCGCCAGGGACAGGGTACACTGAAGCTTTCTTT. Translating gives CASSSPGTGYTEAFF.

A remark on this clonotype: A read error may produce the germline difference seen at one junction end. The V call is TRBV20-1, the J call TRBJ2-5; D possibly uses TRBD1 or TRBD2 (5 bases each). The V gene's germline CDR1 is DFQATT and CDR2 SNEGSKA (reference sequence). The CDR3 has 16 residues. Written as DNA, the CDR3 is TGCAGTGCTAGGTCAAGTCCCGGGACCCTTAAAGAGACCCCGTACTTC. Translated: CSARSSPGTLKETPYF.

This clonotype was seen repeatedly, ten times or more. The chain carries TRBV19 and TRBJ2-1, with D perhaps assigned TRBD1 or TRBD2 (8 bases each). Trimming took 7 bases from V and 3 from J, leaving 13 bases between them. This CDR3 region has 14 residues. Per the germline V gene, CDR1 is LNHDA and CDR2 is SQIVND (reference sequence). CDR3 sequence reads: CASNSGTGYNEQFF. The CDR3 DNA is TGTGCCAGTAATAGCGGGACAGGCTACAATGAGCAGTTCTTC.

This clonotype was found a few times. The chain combines TRBV4-1 with TRBJ2-7, with TRBD2 matching over 11 bases. From germline, CDR1 is MGHRA and CDR2 YSYEKL. The ends lost 3 bases at V and 6 bases at J; junction bases unmatched: 13. This CDR3 has 17 residues. The CDR3 protein is CASSQELAGGPVPEQYF. CDR3 in DNA: TGCGCCAGCAGCCAGGAGTTAGCGGGAGGGCCCGTCCCCGAGCAGTACTTC.

This clonotype appeared many times. The chain couples TRBV20-1 to TRBJ1-2, with D uncertain. The CDR3 runs 15 residues. Trimming cost V 6 bases and J 0 bases, with 17 bases left between them. Germline V gene data show CDR1 as DFQATT and CDR2 as SNEGSKA (reference sequence). In DNA, the CDR3 is TGCAGTGCCCCACACTGGGTACCATCTAACTATGGCTACACCTTC. Protein sequence: CSAPHWVPSNYGYTF.

In this sample, this clonotype turned up a few times. This chain uses TRBV18 with TRBJ2-1; tentative D call: TRBD2 (6 bases). V gave up 3 bases and J gave up 5 bases, with 11 bases separating them. Germline lookup yields CDR1 KGHSH and CDR2 LQKENI. This CDR3 is 14 amino acids long. CDR3 loop: CASSPIGLNNEQFF. For the CDR3, the DNA is TGTGCCAGCTCACCCATAGGACTAAACAATGAGCAGTTCTTC.

This chain links TRBV7-2 with TRBJ1-5; the D is unclear. From germline, CDR1 is SGHTA and CDR2 FQGNSA. The CDR3 extends over 14 amino acids. V lost 1 base and J lost 5, with 9 bases in between. This CDR3 is CASSLVGGDQPQHF. The CDR3 nucleotides read TGTGCCAGCAGCTTAGTCGGTGGGGATCAGCCCCAGCATTTT. Complete variable domain (other parts from reference TRBV7-2 and TRBJ1-5): GAGVSQSPSNKVTEKGKDVELRCDPISGHTALYWYRQSLGQGLEFLIYFQGNSAPDKSGLPSDRFSAERTGGSVSTLTIQRTQQEDSAVYLCASSLVGGDQPQHFGDGTRLSIL.

This clonotype has ten or more counts. The chain uses TRBV7-8 and TRBJ2-3, with 11 bases fitting TRBD2. Germline V lookup: CDR1 SGHVS, CDR2 FQNEAQ. The V segment lost 8 bases and the J segment 0 bases; nucleotides outside the gene matches: 16. CDR3 length: 19 residues. The CDR3 DNA sequence: TGTGCCAGCTCCCCCGGAATGAGACTAGCGGGGTCTAGCACAGATACGCAGTATTTT. Translating it yields CASSPGMRLAGSSTDTQYF.

This clonotype was seen only a few times. The chain couples TRBV5-1 to TRBJ2-1; D uncertain. The CDR3 contains 13 residues. V was cut by 1 base and J by 7 bases, with 9 bases left in between. Germline V gene lookup returns CDR1 SGHRS and CDR2 YFSETQ. For the CDR3, the DNA is TGCGCCAGCAGCTTGCAGGACGGGAATGAGCAGTTCTTC. This codes for CASSLQDGNEQFF.

This clonotype was observed at least ten times. The chain recombines TRBV28 with TRBJ1-6; tentatively, D is TRBD1 (6 bases). V gave up 8 bases and J gave up 10 bases, with 12 bases separating them. The CDR3 extends over 12 amino acids. In germline, CDR1 is MDHEN, CDR2 SYDVKM. In DNA form, the CDR3 reads TGTGCCAGCGTCGGAGGGGGATCACCCCTCCACTTT. It translates to CASVGGGSPLHF.

This clonotype was found a few times. This chain connects TRBV28 to TRBJ1-4, with TRBD1 identical over 10 bases. The V gene end was trimmed by 6 bases and the J gene end by 8 bases; junction bases not matched to a gene: 9. Per germline, CDR1 MDHEN and CDR2 SYDVKM. This CDR3 region has 15 residues. The CDR3 spells CASSPRQGAREKLFF. The DNA for the CDR3 is TGTGCCAGCAGCCCTCGACAGGGGGCTCGGGAAAAACTGTTTTTT.

Ten or more counts support this clonotype. Since a much larger clone is just one base distant, this may be a read error. The chain is built from TRBV2 and TRBJ1-2, with TRBD1 matching 8 bases. J lost 6 bases, V lost 1 base, and 7 bases had no gene match. CDR3 size: 15 residues. Per germline, CDR1 SNHLY and CDR2 FYNNEI. This CDR3 reads CASSEVAGGFHGYTF. CDR3 sequence (DNA): TGTGCCAGCAGTGAAGTGGCAGGGGGCTTCCATGGCTACACCTTC.

Many counts were recorded for this clonotype. This chain joins TRBV28 and TRBJ1-1; D is possibly TRBD1 (5 bases). This CDR3 has 16 amino acids. V was trimmed by 6 bases and J by 4 bases, leaving 21 bases between them. The germline gives CDR1 MDHEN, CDR2 SYDVKM. In nucleotides, the CDR3 is TGTGCCAGCAGGAGAGGACAAACCTTGTTAGGCACTGAAGCTTTCTTT. It specifies CASRRGQTLLGTEAFF.

In this sample, this clonotype turned up many times. The V call is TRBV12-3 or TRBV12-4, the J call TRBJ2-3; no definite D call. The CDR3 has 13 amino acids. The V end was cut by 6 bases, the J end by 2 bases, with 9 bases between. The DNA for the CDR3 is TGTGCCAGCAGCCCCTTTTCCACAGATACGCAGTATTTT. Amino acid sequence: CASSPFSTDTQYF.

This clonotype has a count of ten or more. The V call is TRBV18, the J call TRBJ2-2; possibly TRBD1 for D (6 bases). The CDR3 runs 14 residues. V lost 0 bases and J 7 bases, leaving 9 bases between the germline ends. Per the germline V gene, CDR1 is KGHSH and CDR2 is LQKENI. CDR3 coding DNA: TGTGCCAGCTCACCACCGGCAGGGGTCGGGGAGCTGTTTTTT. It encodes CASSPPAGVGELFF.

This clonotype was observed a few times. This chain connects TRBV20-1 to TRBJ2-7, with 9 bases identical to TRBD2. From germline, CDR1 is DFQATT and CDR2 SNEGSKA (reference sequence). CDR3 length equals 14 residues. With V trimmed by 6 bases and J by 3 bases, 9 bases remained unmatched. The CDR3: CSAPGLAGIYEQYF. CDR3 sequence (DNA): TGCAGTGCCCCTGGCCTAGCGGGAATCTACGAGCAGTACTTC.

The table lists this clonotype with many counts. The chain links TRBV28 to TRBJ2-1, with a tentative D call TRBD2 (5 bases). The CDR3 spans 15 residues. The V end lost 1 base, the J end lost 7 bases, and 14 bases lay between the germline ends. Germline CDR1 reads MDHEN; CDR2 reads SYDVKM. The CDR3 loop reads CASSLFRVRENEQFF. The DNA for the CDR3 is TGTGCCAGCAGTTTATTCCGGGTAAGGGAGAATGAGCAGTTCTTC.

The chain is built from TRBV7-9 and TRBJ2-3; the match to TRBD2 covers 16 bases. J gave up 4 bases and V 5 bases, and 6 bases lay outside the gene matches. Germline lookup yields CDR1 SEHNR and CDR2 FQNEAQ (reference sequence). The CDR3 has 17 residues. The CDR3 is CASSLPGLAGGPDTQYF. The CDR3 coding sequence is TGTGCCAGCAGCCTCCCGGGACTAGCGGGAGGGCCAGATACGCAGTATTTT. The full variable domain, rest sourced from reference TRBV7-9 and TRBJ2-3, is DTGVSQNPRHKITKRGQNVTFRCDPISEHNRLYWYRQTLGQGPEFLTYFQNEAQLEKSRLLSDRFSAERPKGSFSTLEIQRTEQGDSAMYLCASSLPGLAGGPDTQYFGPGTRLTVL.

This clonotype was seen at least ten times. The V gene is TRBV2, the J gene TRBJ2-1; maybe TRBD2 (5 bases). This CDR3 is 14 amino acids long. V lost 7 bases to trimming and J lost 2 bases, with 12 bases between them. Germline values: CDR1 SNHLY, CDR2 FYNNEI. CDR3 in amino acids: CASKVGLTYNEQFF. The CDR3 nucleotides read TGTGCCAGCAAGGTCGGACTGACCTACAATGAGCAGTTCTTC.

Many counts were recorded for this clonotype. The rearrangement uses TRBV5-1 and TRBJ2-3, with 14 nucleotides matching TRBD2. The V and J ends lost 0 bases and 2 bases, in that order; junction bases with no gene match: 5. Germline V gives CDR1 SGHRS, CDR2 YFSETQ. This CDR3 is built from 18 residues. The CDR3 DNA follows: TGCGCCAGCAGCTTGGTCGGGACTAGCGGGAGAGACACAGATACGCAGTATTTT. Translating gives CASSLVGTSGRDTDTQYF. The entire variable domain, with the rest obtained from reference TRBV5-1 and TRBJ2-3, is as follows: KAGVTQTPRYLIKTRGQQVTLSCSPISGHRSVSWYQQTPGQGLQFLFEYFSETQRNKGNFPGRFSGRQFSNSRSEMNVSTLELGDSALYLCASSLVGTSGRDTDTQYFGPGTRLTVL.

This clonotype was recorded many times. The rearrangement uses TRBV14 and TRBJ2-1; TRBD1 matches 10 bases. Trimming took 6 bases from V and 5 from J; bases not matched to a gene: 7. The germline V gene encodes CDR1 SGHDN and CDR2 FVKESK. The CDR3 is 15 residues long. The CDR3 region has the DNA TGTGCCAGCAGGACGGGACAGGGGACCCACAATGAGCAGTTCTTC. Protein: CASRTGQGTHNEQFF.

V and J are TRBV29-1 and TRBJ2-7; TRBD2 is a possible D gene (6 bases). The CDR3 runs 12 residues. V was clipped by 3 bases and J by 0 bases, with 6 bases between them. CDR1 SQVTM and CDR2 ANQGSEA come from the germline V gene. CDR3 DNA sequence: TGCAGCGTTGACGGGAGCTCCTACGAGCAGTACTTC. It translates to CSVDGSSYEQYF.